The clone carrying this TCR beta chain is classed as medium-sized. The antigen is undetermined. The sample originates from a study of spatial heterogeneity in lung cancer. The ends lost 3 bases at V and 2 bases at J; junction bases unmatched: 2. The germline gives CDR1 MDHEN, CDR2 SYDVKM. CDR3 length: 14 amino acids. Broader study findings: Tallies of expanded TCRs, which were sorted into ubiquitous and regional groups, correlated with counts of ubiquitous and regional nonsynonymous mutations, respectively. Higher tumor mutation counts went along with higher counts of expanded intratumoral alpha and beta TCRs.

TCRdb reanalysed the 5' RACE reads using MiXCR and keeps one entry per CDR3 protein. This sample has approximately 1,100 distinct CDR3 sequences; more than 25% occur once, and the top ten carry roughly 20%. Time point defined: sample taken at primary tumor resection. Donation came from around 72 patients with untreated early-stage non-small cell lung cancer. This clonotype originated in a male donor with early-stage non-small cell lung cancer. V and J are TRBV28 and TRBJ2-3, with TRBD1 matching 7 bases. The input for sequencing was lung tumor tissue, taken at surgery. The CDR3: CASSFGQDTDTQYF. The CDR3 DNA follows: TGTGCCAGCAGTTTCGGACAGGACACAGATACGCAGTATTTT.